This T cell receptor beta chain was captured in a study of blood T cell repertoires in COVID-19. In germline, CDR1 is LNHDA, CDR2 SQIVND (reference sequence). V lost 7 bases to trimming and J lost 1 base, with 11 bases between them. The CDR3 is 15 amino acids. The authors' processing: Reference gene primer amplification yielded estimated nucleated cell counts. This table comes from immunoSEQ multiplex PCR, and its TCRdb copy is limited to in-frame clones, with some not included. V and J calls and clone size follow that table, whereas D and trimming were derived from the DNA. The data hold under 35,000 clones, with nearly 80% observed a single time.

Sequenced material: peripheral blood. The receptor comes from a man older than 75 with acute or convalescent COVID-19. The chain uses TRBV19 and TRBJ2-6, with D possibly matching TRBD1 (7 bases). In nucleotides, the CDR3 is TGTGCCAGTAAGTCAGGGGGGTCTGGGGCCAACGTCCTGACTTTC. Its protein is CASKSGGSGANVLTF.